The clone carrying this TCR beta chain appeared a few times. The sample originates from a study of patients and donors after allogeneic stem cell transplantation. TCRdb analysed the RT-PCR reads with MiXCR anew, one entry per CDR3 protein. The table shows hundreds of thousands of distinct CDR3 sequences, with roughly 17% occurring only once. The trim removed 4 bases at V and 2 bases at J, leaving 7 bases unmatched. The V gene's germline CDR1 is GTSNPN and CDR2 SVGIG (reference sequence). This CDR3 is built from 14 residues. This sequence originates from a human donor who was either an allogeneic HSCT recipient or a stem cell or donor lymphocyte infusion donor (not recorded which). It is not recorded whose cells these are; they may come from a transplant donor. The rearrangement links TRBV30 to TRBJ2-5; TRBD2 matches at 7 bases. The sample comprised blood, either unsorted or a sorted T cell fraction (not recorded which). CDR3 nucleotides: TGTGCCTGGACCCCGACTAGCTTTCAAGAGACCCAGTACTTC. This gives the protein CAWTPTSFQETQYF.